This T cell receptor beta chain was retrieved from a study of cytomegalovirus exposure and HLA in healthy donors. The PCR was carried out with 60 Vbeta primers and 13 Jbeta primers. TCRdb's copy holds only in-frame clones and misses some; the assay was immunoSEQ multiplex PCR. This sample yields around 200,000 clones, of which roughly four fifths are seen a single time; about 0.58% belongs to the top ten. These donors counted as nominally healthy when sampled, but unrecorded immune exposures were likely. Germline values: CDR1 SGHVS, CDR2 FNYEAQ. The ends lost 1 base at V and 2 bases at J; junction bases unmatched: 3. This CDR3 is built from 15 residues.

This sequence joins TRBV7-6 and TRBJ2-7, with TRBD2 identical over 9 bases. Sequenced input: PBMCs. This TCR was recovered from a woman aged 40-49 years in good health and CMV-seronegative. The CDR3 DNA reads TGTGCCAGCAGCTTAGGGCGGGGGGGGCCCTACGAGCAGTACTTC. As protein: CASSLGRGGPYEQYF.